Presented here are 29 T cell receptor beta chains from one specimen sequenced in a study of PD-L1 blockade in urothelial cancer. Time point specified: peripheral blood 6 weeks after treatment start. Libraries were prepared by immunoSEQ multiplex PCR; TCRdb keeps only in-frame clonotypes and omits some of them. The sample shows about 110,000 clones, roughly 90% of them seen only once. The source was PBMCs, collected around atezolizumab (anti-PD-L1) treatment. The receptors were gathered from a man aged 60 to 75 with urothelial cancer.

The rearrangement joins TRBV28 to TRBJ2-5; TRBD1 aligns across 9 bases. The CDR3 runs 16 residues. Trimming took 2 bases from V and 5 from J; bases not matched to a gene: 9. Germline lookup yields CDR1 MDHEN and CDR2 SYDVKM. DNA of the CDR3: TGTGCCAGCAGTTTAGAGGACAGGGGTGGGTTGGAGACCCAGTACTTC. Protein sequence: CASSLEDRGGLETQYF.

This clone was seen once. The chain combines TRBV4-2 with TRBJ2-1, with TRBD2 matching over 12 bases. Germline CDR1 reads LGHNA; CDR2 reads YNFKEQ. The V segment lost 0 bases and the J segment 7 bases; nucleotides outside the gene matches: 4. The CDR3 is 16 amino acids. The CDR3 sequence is CASSQDLAGGANEQFF. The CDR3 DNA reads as TGTGCCAGCAGCCAAGATCTAGCGGGGGGGGCAAATGAGCAGTTCTTC.

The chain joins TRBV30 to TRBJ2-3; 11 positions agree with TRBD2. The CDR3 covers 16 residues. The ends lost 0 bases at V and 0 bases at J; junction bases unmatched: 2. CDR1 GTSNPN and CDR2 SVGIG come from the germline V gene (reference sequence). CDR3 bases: TGTGCCTGGAGTGTAAGACTAGCGGGAAGCACAGATACGCAGTATTTT. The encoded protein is CAWSVRLAGSTDTQYF.

The CDR3 sequence is CASSLAEVVSYEQYF. The CDR3 DNA follows: TGTGCCAGCAGCTTAGCGGAGGTGGTCTCCTACGAGCAGTACTTC. J is TRBJ2-7 and V is TRBV7-2, with D perhaps TRBD2 (5 bases). V lost 0 bases to trimming and J lost 0 bases, with 9 bases between them. Germline V gene lookup returns CDR1 SGHTA and CDR2 FQGNSA. This CDR3 has 15 residues.

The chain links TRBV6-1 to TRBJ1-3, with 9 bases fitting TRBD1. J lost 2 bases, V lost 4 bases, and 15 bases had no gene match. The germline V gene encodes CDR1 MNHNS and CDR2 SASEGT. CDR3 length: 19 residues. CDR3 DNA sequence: TGTGCCAGCAGTGTTGACCTTACAGGGGGCGGAAGGCCTGGAAACACCATATATTTT. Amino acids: CASSVDLTGGGRPGNTIYF.

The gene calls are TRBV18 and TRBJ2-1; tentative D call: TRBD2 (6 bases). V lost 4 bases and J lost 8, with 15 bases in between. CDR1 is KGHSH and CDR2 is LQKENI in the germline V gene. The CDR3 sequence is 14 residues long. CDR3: CASSLGGVFDEQFF. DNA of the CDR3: TGTGCCAGCTCACTCGGCGGGGTGTTCGATGAGCAGTTCTTC.

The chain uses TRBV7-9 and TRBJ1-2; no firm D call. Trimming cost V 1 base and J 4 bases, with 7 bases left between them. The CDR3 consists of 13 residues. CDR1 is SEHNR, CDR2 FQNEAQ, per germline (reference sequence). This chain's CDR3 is CASSLERFYGYTF. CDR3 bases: TGTGCCAGCAGCTTAGAGCGTTTCTATGGCTACACCTTC.

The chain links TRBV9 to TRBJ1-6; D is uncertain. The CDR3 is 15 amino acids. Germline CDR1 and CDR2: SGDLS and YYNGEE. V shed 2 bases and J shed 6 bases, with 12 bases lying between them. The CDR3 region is CASSVGREGNSPLHF. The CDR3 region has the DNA TGTGCCAGCAGCGTTGGGCGGGAGGGTAATTCACCCCTCCACTTT.

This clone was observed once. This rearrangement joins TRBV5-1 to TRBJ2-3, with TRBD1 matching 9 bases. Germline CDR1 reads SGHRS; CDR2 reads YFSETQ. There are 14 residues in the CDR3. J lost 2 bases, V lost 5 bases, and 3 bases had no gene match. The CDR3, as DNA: TGCGCCAGCAGTCGGGACAGGGTCACAGATACGCAGTATTTT. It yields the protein CASSRDRVTDTQYF.

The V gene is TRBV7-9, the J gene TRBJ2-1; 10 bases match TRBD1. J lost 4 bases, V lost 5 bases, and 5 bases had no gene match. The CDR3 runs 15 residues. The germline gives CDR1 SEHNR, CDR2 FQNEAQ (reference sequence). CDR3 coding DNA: TGTGCCAGCAGCAAACGGACAGGGGGGTACAATGAGCAGTTCTTC. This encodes CASSKRTGGYNEQFF.

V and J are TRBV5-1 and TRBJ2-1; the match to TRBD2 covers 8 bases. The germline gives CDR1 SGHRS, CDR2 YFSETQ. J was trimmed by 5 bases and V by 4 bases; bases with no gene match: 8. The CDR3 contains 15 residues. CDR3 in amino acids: CASSPGSGTNNEQFF. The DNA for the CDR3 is TGCGCCAGCAGCCCCGGTAGCGGGACTAACAATGAGCAGTTCTTC.

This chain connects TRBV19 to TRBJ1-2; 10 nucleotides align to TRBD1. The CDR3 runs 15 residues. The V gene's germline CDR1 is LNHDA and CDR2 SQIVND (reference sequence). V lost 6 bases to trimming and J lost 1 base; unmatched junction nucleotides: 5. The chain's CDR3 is CASSPGTGVNYGYTF. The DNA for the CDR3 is TGTGCCAGTAGCCCCGGGACAGGGGTTAACTATGGCTACACCTTC.

Written as DNA, the CDR3 is TGTGCCAGCAGTGAATTCGGGACAGAAAACATTCAGTACTTC. Translating gives CASSEFGTENIQYF. The V gene is TRBV6-1, the J gene TRBJ2-4, with 7 bases fitting TRBD1. The V gene end was trimmed by 2 bases and the J gene end by 5 bases; junction bases not matched to a gene: 3. The CDR3 has 14 residues. The V gene's germline CDR1 is MNHNS and CDR2 SASEGT.

CDR3 amino acids: CASRGARPMNTEAFF. CDR3 nucleotide sequence: TGTGCCAGCAGGGGGGCCCGACCCATGAACACTGAAGCTTTCTTT. The rearrangement links TRBV6-1 to TRBJ1-1, with a tentative D call TRBD1 (6 bases). The germline CDR1 and CDR2 sequences are MNHNS and SASEGT. V was shortened by 6 bases and J by 0 bases, with 14 bases between the two germline ends. This CDR3 contains 15 residues.

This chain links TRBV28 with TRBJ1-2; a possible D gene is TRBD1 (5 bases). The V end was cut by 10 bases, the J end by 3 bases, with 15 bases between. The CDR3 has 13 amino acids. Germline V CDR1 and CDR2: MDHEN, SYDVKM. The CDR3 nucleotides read TGTGCCACCATCGGACACGTCGACTATGGCTACACCTTC. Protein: CATIGHVDYGYTF.

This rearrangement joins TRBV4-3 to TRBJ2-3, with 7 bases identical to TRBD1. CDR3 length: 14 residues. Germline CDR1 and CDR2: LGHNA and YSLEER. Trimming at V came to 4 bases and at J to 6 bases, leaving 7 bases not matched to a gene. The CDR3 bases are TGCGCCAGCAGCCGCGGACAGGAGGCGGATACGCAGTATTTT. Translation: CASSRGQEADTQYF.

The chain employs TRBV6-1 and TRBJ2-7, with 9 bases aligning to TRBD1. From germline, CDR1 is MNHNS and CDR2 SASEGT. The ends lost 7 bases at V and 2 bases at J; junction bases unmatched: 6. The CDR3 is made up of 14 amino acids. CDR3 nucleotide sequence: TGTGCCAGCACTCGACAGGGGGAAACCTACGAGCAGTACTTC. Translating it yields CASTRQGETYEQYF.

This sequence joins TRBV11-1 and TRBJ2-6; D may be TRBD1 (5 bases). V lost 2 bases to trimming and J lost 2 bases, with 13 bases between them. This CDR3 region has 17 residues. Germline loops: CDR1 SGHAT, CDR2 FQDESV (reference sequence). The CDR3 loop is CASSLLRSDTGANVLTF. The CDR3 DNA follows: TGTGCCAGCAGCTTACTCCGCTCGGACACTGGGGCCAACGTCCTGACTTTC.

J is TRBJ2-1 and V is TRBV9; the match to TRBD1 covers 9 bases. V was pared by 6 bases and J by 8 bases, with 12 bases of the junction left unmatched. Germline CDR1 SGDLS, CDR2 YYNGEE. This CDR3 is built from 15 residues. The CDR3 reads CASTPIETGGDEQFF. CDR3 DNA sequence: TGTGCCAGCACGCCGATCGAAACAGGGGGCGATGAGCAGTTCTTC.

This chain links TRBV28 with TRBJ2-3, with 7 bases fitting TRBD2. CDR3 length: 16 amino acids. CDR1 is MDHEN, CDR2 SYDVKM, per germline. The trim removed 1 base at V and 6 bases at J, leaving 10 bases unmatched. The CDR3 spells CASSLSGAGAGDTQYF. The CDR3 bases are TGTGCCAGCAGTTTATCCGGGGCGGGAGCTGGGGATACGCAGTATTTT.

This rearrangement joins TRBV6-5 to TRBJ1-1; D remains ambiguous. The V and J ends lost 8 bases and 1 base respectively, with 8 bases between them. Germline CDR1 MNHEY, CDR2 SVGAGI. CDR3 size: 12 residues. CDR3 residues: CASGEGNTEAFF. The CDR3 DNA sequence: TGTGCCAGCGGCGAGGGGAACACTGAAGCTTTCTTT.

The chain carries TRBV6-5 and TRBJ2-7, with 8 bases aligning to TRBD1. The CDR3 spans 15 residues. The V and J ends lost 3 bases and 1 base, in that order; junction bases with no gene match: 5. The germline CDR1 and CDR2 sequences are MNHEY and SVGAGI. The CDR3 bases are TGTGCCAGCAGTTATTTAACAGGGGGTTCCTACGAGCAGTACTTC. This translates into CASSYLTGGSYEQYF.

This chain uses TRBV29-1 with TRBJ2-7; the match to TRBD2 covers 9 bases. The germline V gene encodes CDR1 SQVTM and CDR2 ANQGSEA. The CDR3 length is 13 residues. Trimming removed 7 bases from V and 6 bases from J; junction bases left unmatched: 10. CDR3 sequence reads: CSGWSGGPGEQYF. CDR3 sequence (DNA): TGCAGCGGCTGGAGCGGGGGGCCGGGCGAGCAGTACTTC.

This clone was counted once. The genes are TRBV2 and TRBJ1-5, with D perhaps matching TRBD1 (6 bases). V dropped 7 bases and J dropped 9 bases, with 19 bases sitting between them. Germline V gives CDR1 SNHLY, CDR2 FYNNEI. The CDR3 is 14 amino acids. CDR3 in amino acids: CASIGDISAGPQHF. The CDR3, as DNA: TGTGCCAGCATCGGGGACATCTCAGCCGGGCCCCAGCATTTT.

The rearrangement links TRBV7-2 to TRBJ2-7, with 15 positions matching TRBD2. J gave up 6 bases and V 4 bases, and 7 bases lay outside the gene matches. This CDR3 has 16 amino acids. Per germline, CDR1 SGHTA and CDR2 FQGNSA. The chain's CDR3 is CASSSGLAGGAGEQYF. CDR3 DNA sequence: TGTGCCAGCAGCTCCGGACTAGCGGGAGGGGCGGGCGAGCAGTACTTC.

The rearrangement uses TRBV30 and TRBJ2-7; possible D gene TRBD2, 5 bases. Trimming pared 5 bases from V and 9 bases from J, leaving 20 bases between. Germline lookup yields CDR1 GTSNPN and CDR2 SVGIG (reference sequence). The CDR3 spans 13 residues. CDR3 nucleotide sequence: TGTGCCTGGGAAGAGTCGCTGGGAAGCGGGCAGTACTTC. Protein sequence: CAWEESLGSGQYF.

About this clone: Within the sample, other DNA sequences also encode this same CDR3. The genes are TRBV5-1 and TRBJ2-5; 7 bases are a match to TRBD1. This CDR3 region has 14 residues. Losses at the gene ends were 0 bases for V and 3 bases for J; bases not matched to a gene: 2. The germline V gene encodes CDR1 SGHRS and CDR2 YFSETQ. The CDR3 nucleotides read TGCGCCAGCAGCTTGGGAGGGGGCGAAGAGACCCAGTACTTC. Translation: CASSLGGGEETQYF.

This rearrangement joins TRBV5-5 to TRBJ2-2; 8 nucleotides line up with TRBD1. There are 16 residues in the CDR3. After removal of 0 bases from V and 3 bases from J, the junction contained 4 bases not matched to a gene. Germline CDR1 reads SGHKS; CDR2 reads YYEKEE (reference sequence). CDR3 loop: CASSLASGGDTGELFF. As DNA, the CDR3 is TGTGCCAGCAGCTTGGCGTCAGGGGGCGACACCGGGGAGCTGTTTTTT. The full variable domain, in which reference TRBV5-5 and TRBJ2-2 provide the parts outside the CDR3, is DAGVTQSPTHLIKTRGQQVTLRCSPISGHKSVSWYQQVLGQGPQFIFQYYEKEERGRGNFPDRFSARQFPNYSSELNVNALLLGDSALYLCASSLASGGDTGELFFGEGSRLTVL.

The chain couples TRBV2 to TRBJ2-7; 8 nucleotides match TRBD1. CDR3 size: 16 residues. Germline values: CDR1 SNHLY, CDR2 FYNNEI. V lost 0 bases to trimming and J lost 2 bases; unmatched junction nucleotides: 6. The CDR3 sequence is CASSEATRTGTYEQYF. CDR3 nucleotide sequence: TGTGCCAGCAGTGAAGCGACCCGGACAGGGACCTACGAGCAGTACTTC.